This TCR beta chain was identified during a study of yellow fever vaccine responses in identical twins. Study-wide findings and caveats: Twins' vaccine T cell response reportedly gave the appearance of partial convergence and partial personalization.

Germline V lookup: CDR1 MRHNA, CDR2 SNTAGT. Trimming shortened V by 0 bases and J by 8 bases, and 9 bases separated the two germline ends. This CDR3 spans 13 amino acids. From the RT-PCR reads, TCRdb called clonotypes with MiXCR, one entry per CDR3 protein. This sample has about 18,000 distinct CDR3 sequences, with less than 75% found just once. Worth noting for this clonotype: Its antigen is as yet unknown.

Here the sequenced sample was T cells from blood (PBMCs), unsorted or a sorted subset (not recorded which), taken before or after yellow fever vaccination (not recorded which). The chain uses TRBV6-4 and TRBJ2-3; no clear D gene. The sequence was obtained from a woman under 30 who received the yellow fever vaccine. CDR3 sequence (DNA): TGTGCCAGCAGTGACTCGTCTGTCGGTACGCAGTATTTT. As protein: CASSDSSVGTQYF.